The rows below give T cell receptor beta chains drawn from one sample of a study of shared T cell receptors in the human thymus. Profiled with immunoSEQ multiplex PCR; TCRdb holds only in-frame clones, not every one. The sample lists about 660,000 clones, roughly 90% occurring once. Separately, the same data were catalogued under a study of human thymus T cells.

Source material: thymocytes. Receptors originate from a boy less than two years old with a congenital heart defect. CDR3s include the opening cysteine and the closing phenylalanine or tryptophan. The D gene is left open where the match is weak. The size field is filled for only some rows; it gives once, few, many or a size class.

-	TRBV5-4	TRBJ1-3	-	TGTGCCAGCAGCTGGGGCCCAGTCTACTCTGGAAACACCATATATTTT	CASSWGPVYSGNTIYF
TRBD1	TRBV25-1	TRBJ2-3	-	TGTGCCAGCAGTCCTACAGGGGGCCCTACGGCAGATACGCAGTATTTT	CASSPTGGPTADTQYF
TRBD1	TRBV27	TRBJ1-1	-	TGTGCCAGCAGTTTCCGGGACAGGGGGAAAAGTGGGGTGGAAACTGAAGCTTTCTTT	CASSFRDRGKSGVETEAFF
TRBD1	TRBV11-3	TRBJ2-1	-	TGTGCCAGCAGCCCCGGACAGGGGGCTCACAATGAGCAGTTCTTC	CASSPGQGAHNEQFF
TRBD2	TRBV7-2	TRBJ2-1	once	TGTGCCAGCACCACCGAGACTAGCGGGTCCAATTCCTACAATGAGCAGTTCTTC	CASTTETSGSNSYNEQFF
TRBD1	TRBV28	TRBJ1-4	-	TGTGCCAGCTTCGGGGACAGGGGGCTCAGGCCTAATGAAAAACTGTTTTTT	CASFGDRGLRPNEKLFF
TRBD1	TRBV13	TRBJ2-1	-	TGTGCCAGCAGCACTAGGGGACAGGTACCCCGCTCCTACAATGAGCAGTTCTTC	CASSTRGQVPRSYNEQFF
TRBD2	TRBV6-6	TRBJ2-7	-	TGTGCCAGCAGTTACTCGGGGACTAGCGCTGACTACGAGCAGTACTTC	CASSYSGTSADYEQYF
-	TRBV10-3	TRBJ1-1	-	TGTGCCATCAGTGACCCTTTTGACAGGATGAACACTGAAGCTTTCTTT	CAISDPFDRMNTEAFF
TRBD2	TRBV6-1	TRBJ2-1	-	TGTGCCAGCAGTGAAGCTTCCCTAGCGGGTAATGAGCAGTTCTTC	CASSEASLAGNEQFF
TRBD2	TRBV11-2	TRBJ2-2	-	TGTGCCAGCAGCTTAGGGACTAGCGGGAGAAGTGTCACCGGGGAGCTGTTTTTT	CASSLGTSGRSVTGELFF
-	TRBV18	TRBJ2-3	-	TGTGCCAGCTCACTTGGCCCCCACACAGATACGCAGTATTTT	CASSLGPHTDTQYF
TRBD2	TRBV5-4	TRBJ2-1	-	TGTGCCAGCAGCTTGGAGGGGCTAGCGGGAGTCTATGAGCAGTTCTTC	CASSLEGLAGVYEQFF
TRBD2	TRBV27	TRBJ2-7	-	TGTGCCAGCAGTACCAGGACTAGCGGGAGGGAACCCTCCTACGAGCAGTACTTC	CASSTRTSGREPSYEQYF
TRBD1	TRBV7-8	TRBJ1-2	-	TGTGCCAGCAGCTTAATCCCAGGGACAGGGCTTTATGGCTACACCTTC	CASSLIPGTGLYGYTF
-	TRBV28	TRBJ2-7	-	TGTGCCAGCAGTTTTGGTGGGGGGGGGCAGGGGAACGAGCAGTACTTC	CASSFGGGGQGNEQYF
-	TRBV4-3	TRBJ2-1	-	TGCGCCAGCAGCCAACCTGCGTTAGCGAAGTACAATGAGCAGTTCTTC	CASSQPALAKYNEQFF
TRBD2	TRBV5-4	TRBJ2-1	-	TGTGCCAGCAGCGTACATAGCGGGCAGTCCTACAATGAGCAGTTCTTC	CASSVHSGQSYNEQFF
-	TRBV6-5	TRBJ2-4	-	TGTGCCAGCAGTTACTCGGGCCAGGGGGGAGACATTCAGTACTTC	CASSYSGQGGDIQYF
-	TRBV4-1	TRBJ1-4	-	TGCGCCAGCAGCCGCGGATTTGAAAAACTGTTTTTT	CASSRGFEKLFF
TRBD1	TRBV7-9	TRBJ1-5	-	TGTGCCAGCAGCCGGGACAGGGGGAATCAGCCCCAGCATTTT	CASSRDRGNQPQHF
TRBD2	TRBV29-1	TRBJ2-1	-	TGCAGCGTTCGCTTCAATGTCCCGGGACTAGCGGGAGAGCTCAATGAGCAGTTCTTC	CSVRFNVPGLAGELNEQFF
-	TRBV5-6	TRBJ2-5	-	TGTGCCAGCAGCTTGATCCGGAACAAGGGGGACCAAGAGACCCAGTACTTC	CASSLIRNKGDQETQYF
-	TRBV4-3	TRBJ2-7	-	TGCGCCAGCAGCCAAAAGGCTAGCGACCGCTACGAGCAGTACTTC	CASSQKASDRYEQYF
-	TRBV27	TRBJ1-4	once	TGTGCCAGCAGTTTTAACGGACGGACTAAATTTGAAAAACTGTTTTTT	CASSFNGRTKFEKLFF
-	TRBV6-1	TRBJ2-1	-	TGTGCCAGCAGTGACAGGGTGAGTCATGAGCAGTTCTTC	CASSDRVSHEQFF
TRBD2	TRBV2	TRBJ2-2	-	TGTGCCAGCAGCCCTCCTAGCGGGGCCCTCAACACCGGGGAGCTGTTTTTT	CASSPPSGALNTGELFF
-	TRBV7-9	TRBJ2-7	few	TGTGCCAGCAGCTCGGTCGCCACCTACGAGCAGTACTTC	CASSSVATYEQYF
TRBD1	TRBV7-2	TRBJ2-3	-	TGTGCCAGCAGCCGACGAACCGGACAGGCTACAGATACGCAGTATTTT	CASSRRTGQATDTQYF
TRBD1	TRBV5-1	TRBJ2-7	once	TGCGCCAGCAGCATGACAGGGATCTCCTACGAGCAGTACTTC	CASSMTGISYEQYF
TRBD2	TRBV14	TRBJ2-2	once	TGTGCCAGCAGCCAAGAAAATCCCCTACTACTTAGCGGGGAGAACACCGGGGAGCTGTTTTTT	CASSQENPLLLSGENTGELFF
TRBD1	TRBV27	TRBJ2-3	once	TGTGCCAGCAGTGACAGGGGGAAGGATACGCAGTATTTT	CASSDRGKDTQYF
-	TRBV10-1	TRBJ2-7	-	TGCGCCAGCAGTGAGTCCCATACCCCGGGCTCCTACGAGCAGTACTTC	CASSESHTPGSYEQYF
-	TRBV13	TRBJ2-7	-	TGTGCCAGCAGCCGCTCCTACGAGCAGTACTTC	CASSRSYEQYF
TRBD1	TRBV2	TRBJ2-3	-	TGTGCCAGCAGTGTACCCGCGGACAGGGGAAGCACAGATACGCAGTATTTT	CASSVPADRGSTDTQYF
-	TRBV2	TRBJ1-3	-	TGTGCCAGCAATCATGCTAACTCTGGAAACACCATATATTTT	CASNHANSGNTIYF
-	TRBV7-3	TRBJ2-1	once	TGTGCCAGCAGCTTAAGTGGTAGCTCCTACAATGAGCAGTTCTTC	CASSLSGSSYNEQFF
TRBD2	TRBV13	TRBJ2-3	-	TGTGCCAGCAGTCCCCTGGGGGAGGGGAACACAGATACGCAGTATTTT	CASSPLGEGNTDTQYF
-	TRBV7-9	TRBJ2-1	-	TGTGCCAGCAGCTCCGTAGCAGCCTCCTACAATGAGCAGTTCTTC	CASSSVAASYNEQFF
TRBD2	TRBV27	TRBJ2-1	-	TGTGCCAGCAGTACTAGCGGGAACTCCTACAATGAGCAGTTCTTC	CASSTSGNSYNEQFF